Sequencing of this T cell receptor beta chain was carried out in a study of cytomegalovirus exposure and HLA in healthy donors. Study-level points and caveats: The listing of 150 to 200 TCR beta chains classed them as cytomegalovirus-associated. CMV serostatus alone was available as immune exposure information. Previous analysis showed most TCR beta V segments were productive about 87% or about 30% of the time. According to reports, the classifier identified cytomegalovirus status with high specificity and sensitivity.

To note about this clone: The antigen is not known.

The germline V gene has CDR1 SGHDN and CDR2 FVKESK. V was clipped by 4 bases and J by 9 bases; unmatched bases: 12. The CDR3 has 15 amino acids. The PCR used 60 Vbeta and 13 Jbeta primers. The table came from immunoSEQ multiplex PCR; TCRdb's copy has only in-frame clones and leaves some out. The sample includes about 160,000 clones, about 79% of them seen just once. This TCR was sampled from a woman between 45 and 65 years old in good health and CMV-seropositive. Sequenced: PBMCs. The rearrangement joins TRBV14 to TRBJ2-7, with TRBD2 identical over 10 bases. The CDR3 DNA reads TGTGCCAGCAGCCGGACTAGCGGCCGTCCACTGGGGCAGTACTTC. Translating it yields CASSRTSGRPLGQYF.